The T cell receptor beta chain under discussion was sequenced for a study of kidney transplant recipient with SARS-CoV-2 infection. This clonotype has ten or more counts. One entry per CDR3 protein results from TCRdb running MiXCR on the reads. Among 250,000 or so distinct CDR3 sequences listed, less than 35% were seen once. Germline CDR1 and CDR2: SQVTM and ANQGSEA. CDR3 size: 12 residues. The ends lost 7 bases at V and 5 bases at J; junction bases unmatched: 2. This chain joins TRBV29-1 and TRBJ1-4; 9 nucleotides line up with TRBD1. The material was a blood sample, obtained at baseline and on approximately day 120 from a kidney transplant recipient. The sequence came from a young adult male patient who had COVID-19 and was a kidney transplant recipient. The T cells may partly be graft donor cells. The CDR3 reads CSATGGNEKLFF. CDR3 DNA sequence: TGCAGCGCGACAGGGGGGAATGAAAAACTGTTTTTT.